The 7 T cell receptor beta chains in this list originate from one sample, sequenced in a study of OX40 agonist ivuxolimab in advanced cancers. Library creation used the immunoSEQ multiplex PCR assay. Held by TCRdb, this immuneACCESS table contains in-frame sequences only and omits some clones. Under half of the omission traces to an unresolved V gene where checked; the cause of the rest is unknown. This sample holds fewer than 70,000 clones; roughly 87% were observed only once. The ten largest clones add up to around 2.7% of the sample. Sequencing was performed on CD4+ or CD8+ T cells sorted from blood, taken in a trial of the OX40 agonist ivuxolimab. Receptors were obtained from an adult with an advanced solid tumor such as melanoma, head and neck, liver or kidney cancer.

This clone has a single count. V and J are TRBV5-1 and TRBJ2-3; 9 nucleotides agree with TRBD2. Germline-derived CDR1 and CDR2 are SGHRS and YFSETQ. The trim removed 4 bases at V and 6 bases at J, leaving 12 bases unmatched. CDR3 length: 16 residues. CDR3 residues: CASSPTSGPGGDTQYF. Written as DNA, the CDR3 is TGCGCCAGCAGCCCGACTAGCGGTCCCGGAGGGGATACGCAGTATTTT.

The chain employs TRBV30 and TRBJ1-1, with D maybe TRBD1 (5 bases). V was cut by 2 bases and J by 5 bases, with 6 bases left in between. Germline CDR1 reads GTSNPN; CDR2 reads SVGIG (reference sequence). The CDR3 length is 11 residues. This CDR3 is CAWSPGTEAFF. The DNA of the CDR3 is TGTGCCTGGAGTCCAGGGACTGAAGCTTTCTTT.

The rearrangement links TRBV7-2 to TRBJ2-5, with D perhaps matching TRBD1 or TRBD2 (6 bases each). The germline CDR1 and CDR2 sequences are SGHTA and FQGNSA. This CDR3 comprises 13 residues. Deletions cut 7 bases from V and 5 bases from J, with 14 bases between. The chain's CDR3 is CASIRGPGETQYF. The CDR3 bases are TGTGCCAGCATTCGGGGGCCGGGGGAGACCCAGTACTTC.

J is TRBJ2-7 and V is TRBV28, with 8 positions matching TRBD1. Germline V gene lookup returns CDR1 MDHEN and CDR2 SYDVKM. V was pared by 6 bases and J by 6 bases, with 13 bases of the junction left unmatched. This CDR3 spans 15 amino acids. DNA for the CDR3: TGTGCCAGCAGCCGACACGGACAGGGATTGTGCGAGCAGTACTTC. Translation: CASSRHGQGLCEQYF.

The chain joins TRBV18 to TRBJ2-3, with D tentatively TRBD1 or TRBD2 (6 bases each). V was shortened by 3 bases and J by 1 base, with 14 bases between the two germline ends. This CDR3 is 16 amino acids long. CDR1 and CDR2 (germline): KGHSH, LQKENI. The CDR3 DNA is TGTGCCAGCTCACCCCTTGTGGGGGGCCGCACAGATACGCAGTATTTT. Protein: CASSPLVGGRTDTQYF.

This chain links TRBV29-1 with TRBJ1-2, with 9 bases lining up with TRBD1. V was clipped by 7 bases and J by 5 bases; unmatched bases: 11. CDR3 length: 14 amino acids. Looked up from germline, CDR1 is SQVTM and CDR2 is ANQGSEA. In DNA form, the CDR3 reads TGCAGCGGATCCCTACAGGGGGCAGTTTATGGCTACACCTTC. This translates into CSGSLQGAVYGYTF.

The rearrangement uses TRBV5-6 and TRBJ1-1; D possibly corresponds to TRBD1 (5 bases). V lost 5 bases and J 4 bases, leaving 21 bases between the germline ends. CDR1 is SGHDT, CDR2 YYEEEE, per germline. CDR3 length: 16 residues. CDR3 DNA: TGTGCCAGCAGGGGGGTTGTTGGGTTTACGGCCACTGAAGCTTTCTTT. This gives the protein CASRGVVGFTATEAFF.